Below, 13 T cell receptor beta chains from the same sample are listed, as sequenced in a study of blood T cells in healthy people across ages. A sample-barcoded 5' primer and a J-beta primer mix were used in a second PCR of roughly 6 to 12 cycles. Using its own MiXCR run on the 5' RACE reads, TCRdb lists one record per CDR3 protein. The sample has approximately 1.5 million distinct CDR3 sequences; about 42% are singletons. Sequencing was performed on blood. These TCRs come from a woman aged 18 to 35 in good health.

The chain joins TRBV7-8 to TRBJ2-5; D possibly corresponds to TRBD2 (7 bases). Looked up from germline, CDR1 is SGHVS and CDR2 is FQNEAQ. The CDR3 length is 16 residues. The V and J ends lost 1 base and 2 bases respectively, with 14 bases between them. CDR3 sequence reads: CASSLGGGPNQETQYF. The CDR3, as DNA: TGTGCCAGCAGCTTAGGCGGGGGCCCGAATCAAGAGACCCAGTACTTC.

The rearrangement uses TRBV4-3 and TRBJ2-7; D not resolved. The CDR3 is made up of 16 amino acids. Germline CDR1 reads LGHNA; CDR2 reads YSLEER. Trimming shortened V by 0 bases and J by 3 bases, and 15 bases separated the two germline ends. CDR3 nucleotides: TGCGCCAGCAGCCAAGATTTGGGCAGACCTTTCTACGAGCAGTACTTC. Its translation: CASSQDLGRPFYEQYF.

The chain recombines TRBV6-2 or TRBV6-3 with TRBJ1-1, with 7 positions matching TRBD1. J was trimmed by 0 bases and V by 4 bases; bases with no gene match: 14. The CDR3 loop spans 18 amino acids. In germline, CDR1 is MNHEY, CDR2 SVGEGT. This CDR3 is CASSSGYRGRGMNTEAFF. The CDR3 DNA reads TGTGCCAGCAGTTCTGGGTACAGGGGAAGGGGGATGAACACTGAAGCTTTCTTT.

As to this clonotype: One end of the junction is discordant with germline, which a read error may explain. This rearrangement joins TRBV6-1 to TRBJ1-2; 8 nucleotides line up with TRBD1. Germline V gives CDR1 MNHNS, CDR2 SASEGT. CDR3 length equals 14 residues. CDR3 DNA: TGTGCCAGCAGGGAAGTGCGGACAGGGTTTGGCTACACCTTC. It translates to CASREVRTGFGYTF.

The CDR3 DNA reads TGTGCCAGCAGCCAAGATTTGAGTAGCAATCAGCCCCAGCATTTT. The encoded protein is CASSQDLSSNQPQHF. This sequence joins TRBV4-2 and TRBJ1-5; no clear D. The V end lost 0 bases, the J end lost 0 bases, and 6 bases lay between the germline ends. The CDR3 loop spans 15 amino acids. Germline V gene data show CDR1 as LGHNA and CDR2 as YNFKEQ.

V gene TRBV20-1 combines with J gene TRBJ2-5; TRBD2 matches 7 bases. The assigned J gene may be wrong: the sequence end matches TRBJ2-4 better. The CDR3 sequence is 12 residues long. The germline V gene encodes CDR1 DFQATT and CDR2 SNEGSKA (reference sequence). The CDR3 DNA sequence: TGCAGTGCTAGGGGGGGAGGGAACATTCAGTACTTC. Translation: CSARGGGNIQYF.

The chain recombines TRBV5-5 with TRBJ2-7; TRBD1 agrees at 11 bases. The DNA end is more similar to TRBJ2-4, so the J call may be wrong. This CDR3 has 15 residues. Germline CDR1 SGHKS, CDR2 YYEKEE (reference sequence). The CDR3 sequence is CASSQGQGVRDIQYF. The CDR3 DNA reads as TGTGCCAGCAGCCAGGGACAGGGGGTGAGAGACATTCAGTACTTC.

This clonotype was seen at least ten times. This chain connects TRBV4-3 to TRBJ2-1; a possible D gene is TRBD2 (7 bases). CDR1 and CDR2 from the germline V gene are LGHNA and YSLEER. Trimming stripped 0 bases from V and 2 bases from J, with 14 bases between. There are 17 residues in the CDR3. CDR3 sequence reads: CASSQDYAGAPYNEQFF. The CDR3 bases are TGCGCCAGCAGCCAAGATTATGCGGGGGCCCCCTACAATGAGCAGTTCTTC.

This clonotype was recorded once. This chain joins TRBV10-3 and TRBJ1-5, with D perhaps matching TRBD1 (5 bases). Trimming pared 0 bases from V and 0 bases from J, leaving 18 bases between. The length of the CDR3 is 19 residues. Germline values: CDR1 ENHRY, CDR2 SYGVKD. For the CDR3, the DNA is TGTGCCATCAGTGAGTCGGCAGGTAGGGGCGGATATAGCAATCAGCCCCAGCATTTT. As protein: CAISESAGRGGYSNQPQHF.

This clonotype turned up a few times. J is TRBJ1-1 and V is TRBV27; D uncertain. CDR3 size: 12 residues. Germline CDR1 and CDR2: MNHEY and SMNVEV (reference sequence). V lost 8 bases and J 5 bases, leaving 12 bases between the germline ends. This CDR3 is CASALLGTEAFF. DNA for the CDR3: TGTGCCAGCGCGCTTCTGGGGACTGAAGCTTTCTTT.

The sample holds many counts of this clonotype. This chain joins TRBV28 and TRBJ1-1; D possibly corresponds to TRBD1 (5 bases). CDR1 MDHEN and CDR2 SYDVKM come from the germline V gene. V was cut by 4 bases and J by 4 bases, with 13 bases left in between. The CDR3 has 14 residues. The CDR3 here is CASSSGPGGTEAFF. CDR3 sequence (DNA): TGTGCCAGCAGTTCCGGACCCGGGGGCACTGAAGCTTTCTTT.

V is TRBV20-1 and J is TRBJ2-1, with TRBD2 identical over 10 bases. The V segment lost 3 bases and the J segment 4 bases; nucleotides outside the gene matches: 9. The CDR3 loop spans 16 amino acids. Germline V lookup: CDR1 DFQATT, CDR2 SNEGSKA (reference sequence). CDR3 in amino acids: CSASPHRAGGYNEQFF. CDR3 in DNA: TGCAGTGCTAGCCCCCACAGAGCGGGAGGGTACAATGAGCAGTTCTTC.

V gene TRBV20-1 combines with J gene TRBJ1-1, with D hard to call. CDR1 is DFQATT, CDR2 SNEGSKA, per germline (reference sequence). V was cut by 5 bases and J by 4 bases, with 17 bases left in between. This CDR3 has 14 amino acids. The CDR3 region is CSARREGWGTEAFF. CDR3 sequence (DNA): TGCAGTGCTCGGCGGGAGGGTTGGGGCACTGAAGCTTTCTTT.